The rows below give T cell receptor beta chains drawn from one sample of a study of OX40 agonist ivuxolimab in advanced cancers. Measured with immunoSEQ multiplex PCR; TCRdb has only the in-frame clones, and not every one. Of some 60,000 clones in the sample, about 86% were seen once. The sample in question was CD4+ or CD8+ T cells sorted from blood, obtained in a trial of the OX40 agonist ivuxolimab. The receptors here all came from an adult with an advanced solid tumor such as melanoma, head and neck, liver or kidney cancer. CDR3s include the opening cysteine and the closing phenylalanine or tryptophan. A D gene is named only where the DNA matches it firmly. Clone size, where shown, is once, few, many, or a class for clones that have expanded.

clone_size | j_call | d_call | v_call | cdr3_length | cdr3_nt | cdr3_aa
. | TRBJ1-4 | . | TRBV27 | 13 | TGTGCCAGCAGTAGGGGAATTAATGAAAAACTGTTTTTT | CASSRGINEKLFF
. | TRBJ1-2 | . | TRBV7-2 | 14 | TGTGCCAGCAGCTTAGGATTCTCGGCGGGAGGCTACACCTTC | CASSLGFSAGGYTF
. | TRBJ1-1 | . | TRBV5-8 | 14 | TGTGCCAGCAGCCGGCGGGGGACTAACACTGAAGCTTTCTTT | CASSRRGTNTEAFF
. | TRBJ1-1 | . | TRBV7-8 | 14 | TGTGCCAGCAGCTTAGAGTTCGCCCTAAGGGAAGCTTTCTTT | CASSLEFALREAFF
. | TRBJ2-7 | TRBD2 | TRBV2 | 17 | TGTGCCAGCAGTCCTCGGGTGGGAGGGCCCCATATGGTCGAGCAGTACTTC | CASSPRVGGPHMVEQYF
. | TRBJ1-5 | . | TRBV7-6 | 15 | TGTGCCAGCAGCTTAAACGCAGGGATAGGTCAGCCCCAGCATTTT | CASSLNAGIGQPQHF
. | TRBJ1-2 | TRBD1 | TRBV19 | 13 | TGTGCCACCAATCCGGGACAGGCCTATGGCTACACCTTC | CATNPGQAYGYTF
few | TRBJ2-4 | . | TRBV5-6 | 16 | TGTGCCAGCAGCTCCATGACAGCTCTAGCCAAAAACATTCAGTACTTC | CASSSMTALAKNIQYF
. | TRBJ2-2 | . | TRBV27 | 12 | TGTGCCAGCAGTCGGACGGCCGGGGAGCTGTTTTTT | CASSRTAGELFF
. | TRBJ1-5 | TRBD1 | TRBV6-5 | 14 | TGTGCCAGCAGTCAACGACAGGGCGATCAGCCCCAGCATTTT | CASSQRQGDQPQHF
few | TRBJ2-1 | . | TRBV29-1 | 13 | TGCAGCGTTGAACCACAGGGTCGGAATGAGCAGTTCTTC | CSVEPQGRNEQFF
. | TRBJ2-7 | TRBD1 | TRBV7-3 | 15 | TGTGCCAGCAGCTTGGGGACAGGGATTTCCTACGAGCAGTACTTC | CASSLGTGISYEQYF
. | TRBJ2-2 | . | TRBV30 | 15 | TGTGCCTGGAGGACCGGGGGCGAAAACACCGGGGAGCTGTTTTTT | CAWRTGGENTGELFF
. | TRBJ1-5 | TRBD1 | TRBV19 | 15 | TGTGCCAGTACCCCGGGACAGGGCCGCAATCAGCCCCAGCATTTT | CASTPGQGRNQPQHF
. | TRBJ1-5 | . | TRBV4-1 | 16 | TGCGCCAGCAGCCAAGGAGTTCAGGGTTACGGTCAGCCCCAGCATTTT | CASSQGVQGYGQPQHF
. | TRBJ1-4 | . | TRBV5-1 | 14 | TGCGCCAGCAGTAATGGATTCGGTAATGAAAAACTGTTTTTT | CASSNGFGNEKLFF
. | TRBJ2-3 | . | TRBV5-1 | 15 | TGCGCCAGCAGCTTGCGACAGGATCTTTCAGATACGCAGTATTTT | CASSLRQDLSDTQYF
. | TRBJ1-2 | TRBD1 | TRBV29-1 | 12 | TGCAGCGTCTCCGGGACAGGGGATGGCTACACCTTC | CSVSGTGDGYTF
. | TRBJ1-1 | . | TRBV7-8 | 12 | TGTGCCAGCAGCTTACGGGGGACTGAAGCTTTCTTT | CASSLRGTEAFF
once | TRBJ1-2 | . | TRBV6-1 | 13 | TGTGCCAGCAATACAGCTCGCAACTATGGCTACACCTTC | CASNTARNYGYTF
. | TRBJ1-1 | . | TRBV19 | 12 | TGTGCCAGTAGAGGACAGAACACTGAAGCTTTCTTT | CASRGQNTEAFF
. | TRBJ2-1 | . | TRBV4-1 | 15 | TGCGCCAGCAGCCAAGAAGAACCGGGCCACAATGAGCAGTTCTTC | CASSQEEPGHNEQFF
. | TRBJ1-1 | . | TRBV28 | 15 | TGTGCCAGCAGTTTATCCTCAGTTGCGAACACTGAAGCTTTCTTT | CASSLSSVANTEAFF
. | TRBJ2-3 | . | TRBV4-1 | 12 | TGCGCCAGCAGCCAAGTTACAGATACGCAGTATTTT | CASSQVTDTQYF
. | TRBJ1-2 | TRBD1 | TRBV7-9 | 16 | TGTGCCAGCAGCCACGCCCGGGGACAGGGGAACTATGGCTACACCTTC | CASSHARGQGNYGYTF
. | TRBJ1-5 | TRBD1 | TRBV5-6 | 14 | TGTGCCAGCAGCACCAACAGGGGCGCCCAGCCCCAGCATTTT | CASSTNRGAQPQHF
. | TRBJ2-3 | TRBD2 | TRBV5-4 | 15 | TGTGCCAGCAGCTCCGGACTAGCCGGCACAGATACGCAGTATTTT | CASSSGLAGTDTQYF
. | TRBJ1-4 | . | TRBV29-1 | 14 | TGCAGCGTTGAAGAGGGTCTAACTAATGAAAAACTGTTTTTT | CSVEEGLTNEKLFF
. | TRBJ2-3 | . | TRBV25-1 | 15 | TGTGCCAGCAGTGAATATACCCTCGAGACAGATACGCAGTATTTT | CASSEYTLETDTQYF
few | TRBJ1-1 | . | TRBV30 | 12 | TGTGCCTGGAGTGTAAGTGGCACTGAAGCTTTCTTT | CAWSVSGTEAFF
. | TRBJ1-2 | . | TRBV7-9 | 14 | TGTGCCAGCAGCTTAGGGTACATGGATGATGGCTACACCTTC | CASSLGYMDDGYTF
. | TRBJ1-1 | TRBD1 | TRBV5-6 | 17 | TGTGCCAGCAGCTACCCCAGGGGGCGCGAGATCGACACTGAAGCTTTCTTT | CASSYPRGREIDTEAFF
. | TRBJ2-3 | . | TRBV5-1 | 16 | TGCGCCAGCAGCTTGGCGGGGGGGACAGGCTCAGATACGCAGTATTTT | CASSLAGGTGSDTQYF
. | TRBJ2-1 | TRBD2 | TRBV7-7 | 15 | TGTGCCAGCAGCGTAGGGACTAGCGTAGAGGGTGAGCAGTTCTTC | CASSVGTSVEGEQFF
. | TRBJ2-2 | . | TRBV2 | 11 | TGTGCCAGCAGCCTGGACAGGGAGCTGTTTTTT | CASSLDRELFF
. | TRBJ1-1 | . | TRBV6-5 | 14 | TGTGCCAGCACCCGAGACAGTCCGAACACTGAAGCTTTCTTT | CASTRDSPNTEAFF
. | TRBJ1-3 | . | TRBV7-8 | 14 | TGTGCCAGCAGCTTAGGAAGGGCTGGAAACACCATATATTTT | CASSLGRAGNTIYF
. | TRBJ2-7 | . | TRBV7-6 | 16 | TGTGCCAGCAGCTCTCCCCCGGGGCCCAGAACCTACGAGCAGTACTTC | CASSSPPGPRTYEQYF
once | TRBJ1-3 | . | TRBV4-1 | 15 | TGCGCCAGCAGCCAAGTAAACCTCCGGGTAAACACCATATATTTT | CASSQVNLRVNTIYF
. | TRBJ1-1 | . | TRBV5-1 | 13 | TGCGCCACCTCTGACGGCAGGAACACTGAAGCTTTCTTT | CATSDGRNTEAFF
. | TRBJ2-2 | TRBD2 | TRBV7-2 | 14 | TGTGCCAGCAGCTTAGGCGGGGGCACCGGGGAGCTGTTTTTT | CASSLGGGTGELFF
. | TRBJ2-5 | TRBD1 | TRBV11-3 | 14 | TGTGCCAGCAGCCACATAGGGGGCGAAGAGACCCAGTACTTC | CASSHIGGEETQYF